Listed below are T cell receptor beta chains from one sample, sequenced in a study of radiation and T cells in renal cell carcinoma. Sequenced by immunoSEQ multiplex PCR; TCRdb stores in-frame clones only, minus some. The table includes some 72,000 clones, roughly 82% detected once. The sequences come from blood, collected from a patient whose treatment included radiotherapy and nephrectomy. The receptor set was obtained from a man in his sixties with renal cell carcinoma. The CDR3 runs from the conserved cysteine through the conserved F or W. D genes are given only for firm matches.

CDR3 | V | D | length
CAWSVRSGGLQPQHF | TRBV30 | - | 15
CATSRLAGGRETQYF | TRBV15 | TRBD2 | 15
CASSEQGGFSSEQYF | TRBV10-2 | - | 15
CASSLRTSGSYEQYF | TRBV7-8 | TRBD2 | 15
CASSLGADYGYTF | TRBV7-8 | - | 13
CASSITGYNEQFF | TRBV19 | - | 13
CASSGWDRGKETQYF | TRBV6-1 | TRBD1 | 15
CASSPQGGRSSGNTIYF | TRBV7-9 | TRBD1 | 17
CASSLGGYEETQYF | TRBV28 | - | 14
CASNNPRKYNEQFF | TRBV13 | - | 14
CASSPDSTYGYTF | TRBV5-5 | - | 13
CASSYSRLADNEQFF | TRBV6-5 | TRBD2 | 15
CASSLQDRGMGEQYF | TRBV27 | TRBD1 | 15
CASSFPSPGLAGANEQFF | TRBV5-4 | TRBD2 | 18
CASLAESPLQQYF | TRBV28 | TRBD2 | 13
CASSPNGWDNPYNEQFF | TRBV11-1 | - | 17
CASSYSRQETQYF | TRBV6-6 | - | 13
CASSLEGPLRQQPQHF | TRBV11-3 | - | 16
CASSLGLAGLQETQYF | TRBV5-1 | TRBD2 | 16
CASSLGIQGFEYF | TRBV5-1 | - | 13
CASSQGRLWQFF | TRBV28 | - | 12
CASSLQSWSDTQYF | TRBV5-1 | - | 14
CASRRTGRTYEQYF | TRBV5-1 | TRBD1 | 14
CASRLIRGVNTEAFF | TRBV4-2 | - | 15
CASSQARGQGHYEQYF | TRBV4-2 | TRBD1 | 16
CASRSGTSSGELFF | TRBV6-4 | TRBD2 | 14
CASSLLGQGVNTQYF | TRBV14 | TRBD1 | 15
CASSYRQQSYLSYEQYF | TRBV5-6 | - | 17
CASSIAGGPVYNEQFF | TRBV19 | TRBD2 | 16
CASSLAGQGARAYEQYF | TRBV5-1 | TRBD1 | 17
CASSRLAGSSYNEQFF | TRBV7-2 | TRBD2 | 16
CASSLGQGAKSGGYTF | TRBV7-2 | TRBD1 | 16
CASSISVPGTDTQYF | TRBV7-9 | - | 15
CASSLSPQARRTQTQYF | TRBV7-2 | - | 17
CASSLAERADTGELFF | TRBV5-1 | - | 16
CASSPGRVGNTIYF | TRBV6-1 | - | 14